Below are 24 T cell receptor beta chains sequenced from a single sample in a study of cytomegalovirus exposure and HLA in healthy donors. Primers for the PCR totalled 60 Vbeta and 13 Jbeta. The data were produced by immunoSEQ multiplex PCR, yet TCRdb's version contains in-frame clones alone and is incomplete. The sample contains roughly 90,000 clones, roughly 77% of which appear only once. Sequenced input: PBMCs. The source of these receptors is a man aged 25-45 years in good health and CMV-seronegative.

The J gene is TRBJ1-2, the V gene TRBV5-1, with 7 bases matching TRBD1. The CDR3 spans 14 residues. The trim removed 1 base at V and 4 bases at J, leaving 4 bases unmatched. The germline V gene encodes CDR1 SGHRS and CDR2 YFSETQ. The CDR3 nucleotides are TGCGCCAGCAGCTTGCAGGGGGGTATCTATGGCTACACCTTC. Its translation is CASSLQGGIYGYTF.

The genes are TRBV30 and TRBJ2-3, with D perhaps TRBD2 (5 bases). The germline V gene encodes CDR1 GTSNPN and CDR2 SVGIG (reference sequence). There are 13 residues in the CDR3. Trimming stripped 0 bases from V and 4 bases from J, with 8 bases between. This CDR3 reads CAWSVAEADTQYF. The CDR3, as DNA: TGTGCCTGGAGTGTCGCGGAGGCAGATACGCAGTATTTT.

V gene TRBV6-6 combines with J gene TRBJ2-4; 8 bases match TRBD2. The CDR3 length is 16 residues. Germline V gene sequence: CDR1 MNHNY, CDR2 SVGAGI (reference sequence). V was clipped by 7 bases and J by 1 base; unmatched bases: 9. The CDR3 loop reads CASIRGGLDAKNIQYF. The DNA of the CDR3 is TGTGCCAGCATCCGGGGGGGGTTGGATGCCAAAAACATTCAGTACTTC.

The chain combines TRBV25-1 with TRBJ2-3, with a weak D call TRBD1 (6 bases). The CDR3 is 14 amino acids. The germline V gene has CDR1 MGHDK and CDR2 SYGVNS. V lost 2 bases and J 6 bases, leaving 12 bases between the germline ends. CDR3 amino acids: CASSEQGLGDTQYF. CDR3 nucleotides: TGTGCCAGCAGTGAACAGGGGTTGGGGGATACGCAGTATTTT.

This clone has only a few counts. The rearrangement uses TRBV7-4 and TRBJ2-2; maybe TRBD2 (6 bases). Germline CDR1 is SGHVT and CDR2 is SQSDAQ. The CDR3 length is 13 residues. The V end was cut by 1 base, the J end by 6 bases, with 6 bases between. The CDR3 region has the DNA TGTGCCAGCAGCTTAGGGAGGGCCGGGGAGCTGTTTTTT. Translated: CASSLGRAGELFF.

The chain links TRBV2 to TRBJ2-7; TRBD2 aligns across 9 bases. The CDR3 contains 13 residues. Germline V CDR1 and CDR2: SNHLY, FYNNEI. V shed 7 bases, J shed 4 bases, and the junction held 5 bases outside the gene matches. The CDR3 sequence: CASKRTSVYEQYF. For the CDR3, the DNA is TGTGCCAGCAAACGGACTAGCGTATACGAGCAGTACTTC.

Only a few counts were recorded for this clone. The gene calls are TRBV7-9 and TRBJ2-7; 11 bases agree with TRBD1. The CDR3 is 15 residues long. The J segment lost 4 bases and the V segment lost 5 bases, leaving 7 bases of the junction unmatched. Germline CDR1 SEHNR, CDR2 FQNEAQ (reference sequence). The CDR3 DNA reads TGTGCCAGCAGCCCAGGGACAGGGGGATGGTACGAGCAGTACTTC. As protein: CASSPGTGGWYEQYF.

This chain links TRBV7-6 with TRBJ1-3; TRBD1 is a possible D gene (6 bases). Trimming shortened V by 7 bases and J by 4 bases, and 23 bases separated the two germline ends. The CDR3 is 17 residues long. CDR1 and CDR2 (germline): SGHVS, FNYEAQ. CDR3 region: CASTPTAGADLGNTIYF. The DNA for the CDR3 is TGTGCCAGCACGCCAACGGCAGGGGCAGACCTAGGAAACACCATATATTTT.

V and J are TRBV5-1 and TRBJ1-1; TRBD1 agrees at 7 bases. V dropped 3 bases and J dropped 1; count of bases not matched to a gene: 9. Germline V lookup: CDR1 SGHRS, CDR2 YFSETQ. The CDR3 runs 16 residues. The CDR3 loop is CASSWGYRGRNTEAFF. The CDR3 DNA follows: TGCGCCAGCAGCTGGGGATACAGGGGTCGGAACACTGAAGCTTTCTTT.

The V and J genes are TRBV28 and TRBJ1-2; D is undetermined. Germline CDR1 reads MDHEN; CDR2 reads SYDVKM. This CDR3 has 14 amino acids. The ends were cut back, 5 bases at V and 4 bases at J, with 14 bases in the middle. CDR3 sequence: CASSPLSRSYGYTF. CDR3 bases: TGTGCCAGCAGTCCCCTATCTCGAAGCTATGGCTACACCTTC.

The chain carries TRBV7-9 and TRBJ2-4, with D possibly TRBD2 on 5 matching bases. Germline-derived CDR1 and CDR2 are SEHNR and FQNEAQ (reference sequence). V was clipped by 7 bases and J by 4 bases, with 14 bases between them. The CDR3 length is 14 residues. The CDR3 spells CASTRTENKNIQYF. The DNA for the CDR3 is TGTGCCAGCACCCGGACTGAGAATAAAAACATTCAGTACTTC.

The V gene is TRBV4-3, the J gene TRBJ2-2; a possible D gene is TRBD2 (6 bases). V was pared by 0 bases and J by 0 bases, with 11 bases between. The CDR3 is made up of 17 amino acids. From germline, CDR1 is LGHNA and CDR2 YSLEER. The CDR3 loop is CASSQDWASANTGELFF. CDR3 DNA sequence: TGCGCCAGCAGCCAAGATTGGGCTAGCGCGAACACCGGGGAGCTGTTTTTT.

The chain links TRBV9 to TRBJ2-7; the D gene is possibly TRBD1 (5 bases). Germline lookup yields CDR1 SGDLS and CDR2 YYNGEE. Trimming cost V 3 bases and J 3 bases, with 19 bases left between them. This CDR3 has 16 residues. The CDR3 loop reads CASSARAQGRIYEQYF. In DNA, the CDR3 is TGTGCCAGCAGCGCCCGAGCGCAGGGCAGGATCTACGAGCAGTACTTC.

This clone showed up just a few times. The V and J genes are TRBV13 and TRBJ2-3; TRBD2 matches at 10 bases. J lost 9 bases, V lost 4 bases, and 16 bases had no gene match. There are 17 residues in the CDR3. CDR1 and CDR2 (germline): PRHDT, FYEKMQ (reference sequence). The CDR3 spells CASSWASSGGSPYTQYF. The CDR3 nucleotides read TGTGCCAGCAGCTGGGCCTCTAGCGGGGGTTCCCCGTACACGCAGTATTTT.

The chain recombines TRBV19 with TRBJ2-5; 7 nucleotides line up with TRBD1. J was trimmed by 1 base and V by 7 bases; bases with no gene match: 6. Germline V gene data show CDR1 as LNHDA and CDR2 as SQIVND (reference sequence). The CDR3 length is 14 residues. The CDR3 nucleotides are TGTGCCAGTACGACGACAGGGACCCAAGAGACCCAGTACTTC. Residues: CASTTTGTQETQYF.

This chain uses TRBV19 with TRBJ1-4, with unresolved D. The CDR3 is 13 residues long. V was shortened by 0 bases and J by 6 bases, with 5 bases between the two germline ends. Germline loops: CDR1 LNHDA, CDR2 SQIVND (reference sequence). DNA of the CDR3: TGTGCCAGTAGTATAGATTATGATGAAAAACTGTTTTTT. It yields the protein CASSIDYDEKLFF.

The chain uses TRBV28 and TRBJ2-7; the D is unclear. This CDR3 region has 13 residues. Looked up from germline, CDR1 is MDHEN and CDR2 is SYDVKM. V gave up 3 bases and J gave up 7 bases, with 13 bases separating them. This CDR3 reads CASSFIARVEQYF. CDR3 coding DNA: TGTGCCAGCAGTTTTATAGCCCGGGTAGAGCAGTACTTC.

This chain links TRBV25-1 with TRBJ2-5; D gene unclear. CDR1 is MGHDK, CDR2 SYGVNS, per germline. Trimming took off 1 base at V and 0 bases at J, with 9 bases between the two ends. The CDR3 is 15 residues long. The CDR3 here is CASSEWSQYQETQYF. The DNA of the CDR3 is TGTGCCAGCAGTGAATGGTCCCAGTACCAAGAGACCCAGTACTTC.

This clone was recorded a few times. V and J are TRBV19 and TRBJ2-6; 9 bases agree with TRBD1. There are 18 residues in the CDR3. After removal of 2 bases from V and 2 bases from J, the junction contained 7 bases not matched to a gene. Germline-derived CDR1 and CDR2 are LNHDA and SQIVND (reference sequence). CDR3 residues: CASSIFTGGSPGANVLTF. DNA for the CDR3: TGTGCCAGTAGTATATTTACAGGGGGCTCACCTGGGGCCAACGTCCTGACTTTC.

This sequence joins TRBV15 and TRBJ2-5, with TRBD2 identical over 7 bases. The J call may be in error: the DNA end matches TRBJ2-7 better. CDR1 is LNHNV, CDR2 YYDKDF, per germline (reference sequence). CDR3 length: 16 residues. CDR3 amino acids: CATSSPLAGELREQYF. In nucleotides, the CDR3 is TGTGCCACCAGCTCGCCTCTCGCGGGGGAGTTGCGCGAGCAGTACTTC.

The chain recombines TRBV5-6 with TRBJ2-1; D not resolved. The V end was cut by 0 bases, the J end by 4 bases, with 2 bases between. Germline loops: CDR1 SGHDT, CDR2 YYEEEE. The CDR3 has 12 amino acids. CDR3 in DNA: TGTGCCAGCAGCTTGGCTTACAATGAGCAGTTCTTC. This gives the protein CASSLAYNEQFF. The entire variable domain, with the rest obtained from reference TRBV5-6 and TRBJ2-1, is as follows: DAGVTQSPTHLIKTRGQQVTLRCSPKSGHDTVSWYQQALGQGPQFIFQYYEEEERQRGNFPDRFSGHQFPNYSSELNVNALLLGDSALYLCASSLAYNEQFFGPGTRLTVL.

The rearrangement uses TRBV4-2 and TRBJ2-1; 16 nucleotides match TRBD2. The J segment lost 8 bases and the V segment lost 4 bases, leaving 5 bases of the junction unmatched. Germline V gives CDR1 LGHNA, CDR2 YNFKEQ. CDR3 length: 16 amino acids. DNA of the CDR3: TGTGCCAGCAGCCGGGGGACTAGCGGGGGGGCCTATGAGCAGTTCTTC. It codes for CASSRGTSGGAYEQFF.

This clone has a handful of counts. Additional DNA sequences in this sample encode the identical CDR3. The chain uses TRBV15 and TRBJ2-7, with D maybe TRBD1 (6 bases). V lost 6 bases and J 2 bases, leaving 8 bases between the germline ends. The CDR3 consists of 12 residues. CDR1 and CDR2 from the germline V gene are LNHNV and YYDKDF (reference sequence). CDR3 coding DNA: TGTGCCACCAGTGGACAGACCTACGAGCAGTACTTC. Amino acid sequence: CATSGQTYEQYF. The full variable domain, completed using reference TRBV15 and TRBJ2-7, is DAMVIQNPRYQVTQFGKPVTLSCSQTLNHNVMYWYQQKSSQAPKLLFHYYDKDFNNEADTPDNFQSRRPNTSFCFLDIRSPGLGDTAMYLCATSGQTYEQYFGPGTRLTVT.

The chain carries TRBV5-4 and TRBJ2-1, with D possibly TRBD2 on 6 matching bases. There are 16 residues in the CDR3. Germline V CDR1 and CDR2: SGHNT, YYREEE (reference sequence). Between the trimmed V and J ends, which lost 0 bases and 0 bases, there was a span of 10 bases. The CDR3 reads CASSLDAGSSYNEQFF. The CDR3 region has the DNA TGTGCCAGCAGCTTGGATGCGGGGAGCTCCTACAATGAGCAGTTCTTC.